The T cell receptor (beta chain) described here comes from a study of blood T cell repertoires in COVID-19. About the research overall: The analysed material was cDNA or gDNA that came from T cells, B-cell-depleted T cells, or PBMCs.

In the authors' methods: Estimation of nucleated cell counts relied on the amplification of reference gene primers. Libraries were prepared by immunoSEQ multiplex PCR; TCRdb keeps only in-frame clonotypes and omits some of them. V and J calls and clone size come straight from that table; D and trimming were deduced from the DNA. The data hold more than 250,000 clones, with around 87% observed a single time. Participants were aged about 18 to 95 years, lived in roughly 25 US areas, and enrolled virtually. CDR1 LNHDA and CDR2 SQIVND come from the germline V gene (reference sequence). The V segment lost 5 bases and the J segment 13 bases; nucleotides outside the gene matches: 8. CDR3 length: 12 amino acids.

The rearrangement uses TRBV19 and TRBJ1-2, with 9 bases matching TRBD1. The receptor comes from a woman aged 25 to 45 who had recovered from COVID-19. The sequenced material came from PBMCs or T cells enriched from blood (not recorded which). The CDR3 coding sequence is TGTGCCAGTAGTCTGGGGACAGGGCGGCTCACCTTC. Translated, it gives CASSLGTGRLTF.